This is a list of T cell receptor beta chains from one sample in a study of T cell clonotyping in hematopoietic cell transplantation. Sequencing was performed with immunoSEQ multiplex PCR; in TCRdb, only in-frame clones are kept and a portion is missing. This sample has 30,000 to 45,000 clones, with roughly 88% found just once. Sequencing was performed on peripheral blood mononuclear cells. These receptors originate from a woman aged 40 to 49 in good health. Some clones in this sample may be carry-over from other donors' samples. The CDR3 runs from the conserved cysteine through the conserved F or W. The order of the fields is clone size, CDR3 length, J gene, D gene, V gene, CDR3 protein, CDR3 DNA. A D gene is named only where the DNA matches it firmly. Some rows mark clone size as missing; the rest say once, few, many or name a class of expanded clone.

clone_size: NA; cdr3_length: 15; j_call: TRBJ1-4; d_call: NA; v_call: TRBV6-6; cdr3_aa: CASSYSIVGRGKLFF; cdr3_nt: TGTGCCAGCAGTTACTCGATCGTCGGGAGGGGAAAACTGTTTTTT
clone_size: NA; cdr3_length: 13; j_call: TRBJ2-7; d_call: NA; v_call: TRBV2; cdr3_aa: CASTRQEIGVQYF; cdr3_nt: TGTGCCAGCACACGACAGGAGATCGGTGTGCAGTACTTC
clone_size: NA; cdr3_length: 16; j_call: TRBJ1-3; d_call: NA; v_call: TRBV19; cdr3_aa: CASSIARTEAGNTIYF; cdr3_nt: TGTGCCAGTAGTATCGCAAGGACGGAGGCTGGAAACACCATATATTTT
clone_size: NA; cdr3_length: 11; j_call: TRBJ2-7; d_call: NA; v_call: TRBV28; cdr3_aa: CASRDNYEQYF; cdr3_nt: TGTGCCAGCAGAGATAACTACGAGCAGTACTTC
clone_size: NA; cdr3_length: 13; j_call: TRBJ2-7; d_call: TRBD2; v_call: TRBV2; cdr3_aa: CASRGGLGGEQYF; cdr3_nt: TGTGCCAGCAGGGGTGGACTAGGTGGCGAGCAGTACTTC
clone_size: NA; cdr3_length: 15; j_call: TRBJ2-4; d_call: TRBD1; v_call: TRBV28; cdr3_aa: CASSLSGTGGKDQYF; cdr3_nt: TGTGCCAGCAGTTTAAGTGGGACAGGTGGAAAGGATCAGTACTTC
clone_size: NA; cdr3_length: 15; j_call: TRBJ2-3; d_call: NA; v_call: TRBV27; cdr3_aa: CASSTYSPSRDTQYF; cdr3_nt: TGTGCCAGCAGTACCTACAGCCCTAGTAGAGATACGCAGTATTTT
clone_size: NA; cdr3_length: 15; j_call: TRBJ2-7; d_call: TRBD1; v_call: TRBV10-3; cdr3_aa: CAISKPGQGAPEQYF; cdr3_nt: TGTGCCATCAGTAAACCGGGACAGGGGGCACCTGAGCAGTACTTC
clone_size: NA; cdr3_length: 13; j_call: TRBJ1-1; d_call: NA; v_call: TRBV5-1; cdr3_aa: CASFSEGRTEAFF; cdr3_nt: TGCGCCAGCTTTAGCGAGGGTCGGACTGAAGCTTTCTTT
clone_size: NA; cdr3_length: 13; j_call: TRBJ2-5; d_call: NA; v_call: TRBV19; cdr3_aa: CASSIAVQETQYF; cdr3_nt: TGTGCCAGTAGTATAGCAGTTCAAGAGACCCAGTACTTC
clone_size: NA; cdr3_length: 17; j_call: TRBJ1-5; d_call: NA; v_call: TRBV21-1; cdr3_aa: CASSKGGGRGSNQPQHF; cdr3_nt: TGTGCCAGCAGCAAAGGGGGGGGCAGGGGTAGCAATCAGCCCCAGCATTTT
clone_size: NA; cdr3_length: 15; j_call: TRBJ1-1; d_call: TRBD1; v_call: TRBV4-2; cdr3_aa: CASSQQTGEGTEAFF; cdr3_nt: TGTGCCAGCAGCCAACAGACAGGGGAAGGGACTGAAGCTTTCTTT
clone_size: NA; cdr3_length: 11; j_call: TRBJ2-1; d_call: NA; v_call: TRBV28; cdr3_aa: CASSFFNEQFF; cdr3_nt: TGTGCCAGCAGTTTTTTCAATGAGCAGTTCTTC
clone_size: NA; cdr3_length: 15; j_call: TRBJ1-4; d_call: NA; v_call: TRBV4-3; cdr3_aa: CASSLNKGTNEKLFF; cdr3_nt: TGCGCCAGCAGCCTAAATAAGGGAACTAATGAAAAACTGTTTTTT
clone_size: NA; cdr3_length: 13; j_call: TRBJ2-7; d_call: NA; v_call: TRBV15; cdr3_aa: CATSRDNAYEQYF; cdr3_nt: TGTGCCACCAGCAGAGATAATGCCTACGAGCAGTACTTC
clone_size: NA; cdr3_length: 14; j_call: TRBJ1-1; d_call: NA; v_call: TRBV6-5; cdr3_aa: CASSYSKGGTEAFF; cdr3_nt: TGTGCCAGCAGTTACTCGAAAGGTGGCACTGAAGCTTTCTTT
clone_size: NA; cdr3_length: 15; j_call: TRBJ1-2; d_call: TRBD1; v_call: TRBV19; cdr3_aa: CASSSGQGSIAGYTF; cdr3_nt: TGTGCCAGTAGTTCGGGACAGGGATCGATCGCTGGCTACACCTTC
clone_size: NA; cdr3_length: 14; j_call: TRBJ2-1; d_call: NA; v_call: TRBV30; cdr3_aa: CAWSLRVSYNEQFF; cdr3_nt: TGTGCCTGGAGTCTCCGGGTCTCCTACAATGAGCAGTTCTTC
clone_size: few; cdr3_length: 14; j_call: TRBJ1-2; d_call: TRBD1; v_call: TRBV9; cdr3_aa: CASRSGRGVYGYTF; cdr3_nt: TGTGCCAGCAGATCCGGCAGGGGGGTCTATGGCTACACCTTC
clone_size: once; cdr3_length: 14; j_call: TRBJ1-2; d_call: NA; v_call: TRBV30; cdr3_aa: CAWSVGEGNYGYTF; cdr3_nt: TGTGCCTGGAGTGTAGGAGAGGGTAACTATGGCTACACCTTC
clone_size: NA; cdr3_length: 16; j_call: TRBJ1-2; d_call: NA; v_call: TRBV14; cdr3_aa: CASSQQERKGRYGYTF; cdr3_nt: TGTGCCAGCAGCCAACAGGAGAGGAAAGGAAGATATGGCTACACCTTC
clone_size: NA; cdr3_length: 15; j_call: TRBJ2-2; d_call: NA; v_call: TRBV2; cdr3_aa: CASSPTDPGIGELFF; cdr3_nt: TGTGCCAGCAGTCCAACCGACCCGGGGATCGGGGAGCTGTTTTTT
clone_size: once; cdr3_length: 16; j_call: TRBJ2-1; d_call: TRBD1; v_call: TRBV19; cdr3_aa: CASSPGGRGLYNEQFF; cdr3_nt: TGTGCCAGTAGTCCCGGGGGCAGGGGGCTCTACAATGAGCAGTTCTTC
clone_size: NA; cdr3_length: 17; j_call: TRBJ2-6; d_call: TRBD1; v_call: TRBV4-2; cdr3_aa: CASSQGQGNSGANVLTF; cdr3_nt: TGTGCCAGCAGCCAGGGACAGGGCAACTCTGGGGCCAACGTCCTGACTTTC
clone_size: NA; cdr3_length: 15; j_call: TRBJ2-7; d_call: TRBD1; v_call: TRBV19; cdr3_aa: CASSPGQGHHYEQYF; cdr3_nt: TGTGCCAGTAGCCCGGGACAGGGGCATCACTACGAGCAGTACTTC
clone_size: NA; cdr3_length: 14; j_call: TRBJ2-7; d_call: NA; v_call: TRBV7-2; cdr3_aa: CASSLELRTSEQYF; cdr3_nt: TGTGCCAGCAGCTTAGAGCTCAGAACTAGCGAGCAGTACTTC
clone_size: NA; cdr3_length: 18; j_call: TRBJ1-1; d_call: TRBD1; v_call: TRBV7-9; cdr3_aa: CASSSNFFPRTGNTEAFF; cdr3_nt: TGTGCCAGCAGCTCTAACTTTTTCCCGCGGACAGGGAACACTGAAGCTTTCTTT
clone_size: NA; cdr3_length: 15; j_call: TRBJ1-4; d_call: NA; v_call: TRBV6-1; cdr3_aa: CASSETTGYNEKLFF; cdr3_nt: TGTGCCAGCAGTGAAACCACAGGGTATAATGAAAAACTGTTTTTT
clone_size: NA; cdr3_length: 15; j_call: TRBJ1-1; d_call: NA; v_call: TRBV7-2; cdr3_aa: CASSSLFMDHPEAFF; cdr3_nt: TGTGCCAGCAGCTCCCTGTTCATGGACCACCCTGAAGCTTTCTTT
clone_size: NA; cdr3_length: 13; j_call: TRBJ1-5; d_call: NA; v_call: TRBV30; cdr3_aa: CALAAGYNQPQHF; cdr3_nt: TGTGCCCTTGCGGCGGGCTACAATCAGCCCCAGCATTTT
clone_size: once; cdr3_length: 16; j_call: TRBJ2-1; d_call: TRBD1; v_call: TRBV5-1; cdr3_aa: CASSLGWTGDYNEQFF; cdr3_nt: TGCGCCAGCAGCTTGGGCTGGACAGGGGACTACAATGAGCAGTTCTTC
clone_size: NA; cdr3_length: 14; j_call: TRBJ1-5; d_call: TRBD1; v_call: TRBV11-2; cdr3_aa: CASSLDGTDQPQHF; cdr3_nt: TGTGCCAGCAGCTTAGATGGGACAGACCAGCCCCAGCATTTT
clone_size: few; cdr3_length: 15; j_call: TRBJ1-5; d_call: NA; v_call: TRBV19; cdr3_aa: CASNRQAYSNQPQHF; cdr3_nt: TGTGCCAGTAATCGGCAAGCTTATAGCAATCAGCCCCAGCATTTT
clone_size: NA; cdr3_length: 14; j_call: TRBJ1-2; d_call: NA; v_call: TRBV2; cdr3_aa: CASRPRTDFYGYTF; cdr3_nt: TGTGCCAGTCGTCCCCGGACAGACTTCTATGGCTACACCTTC
clone_size: NA; cdr3_length: 15; j_call: TRBJ2-5; d_call: NA; v_call: TRBV5-4; cdr3_aa: CASSPRQGGGETQYF; cdr3_nt: TGTGCCAGCAGCCCAAGACAGGGAGGAGGAGAGACCCAGTACTTC
clone_size: NA; cdr3_length: 15; j_call: TRBJ2-3; d_call: TRBD1; v_call: TRBV2; cdr3_aa: CASSQQGTGTDTQYF; cdr3_nt: TGTGCCAGCAGTCAACAGGGGACCGGCACAGATACGCAGTATTTT
clone_size: NA; cdr3_length: 13; j_call: TRBJ2-3; d_call: NA; v_call: TRBV7-6; cdr3_aa: CASSLGTDDTQYF; cdr3_nt: TGTGCCAGCAGCTTAGGAACAGATGATACGCAGTATTTT
clone_size: NA; cdr3_length: 15; j_call: TRBJ2-4; d_call: NA; v_call: TRBV4-1; cdr3_aa: CASSHDLGGGRIQYF; cdr3_nt: TGCGCCAGCAGCCACGACTTGGGGGGCGGAAGGATTCAGTACTTC
clone_size: NA; cdr3_length: 15; j_call: TRBJ2-2; d_call: NA; v_call: TRBV6-5; cdr3_aa: CASSYSGANTGELFF; cdr3_nt: TGTGCCAGCAGTTACTCGGGCGCGAACACCGGGGAGCTGTTTTTT
clone_size: NA; cdr3_length: 15; j_call: TRBJ2-7; d_call: TRBD1; v_call: TRBV9; cdr3_aa: CASSEGTGDYYEQYF; cdr3_nt: TGTGCCAGCAGCGAGGGGACAGGGGACTACTACGAGCAGTACTTC
clone_size: few; cdr3_length: 14; j_call: TRBJ1-2; d_call: NA; v_call: TRBV30; cdr3_aa: CAWSVAATGGGYTF; cdr3_nt: TGTGCCTGGAGTGTAGCGGCAACCGGTGGTGGCTACACCTTC
clone_size: NA; cdr3_length: 12; j_call: TRBJ1-1; d_call: NA; v_call: TRBV30; cdr3_aa: CAWSVSAGSAFF; cdr3_nt: TGTGCCTGGAGTGTATCCGCGGGGAGTGCTTTCTTT
clone_size: NA; cdr3_length: 14; j_call: TRBJ1-5; d_call: NA; v_call: TRBV19; cdr3_aa: CASSADTSNQPQHF; cdr3_nt: TGTGCCAGTAGTGCGGACACTAGCAATCAGCCCCAGCATTTT
clone_size: NA; cdr3_length: 14; j_call: TRBJ1-2; d_call: NA; v_call: TRBV10-3; cdr3_aa: CAISQGGSDYGYTF; cdr3_nt: TGTGCCATCAGCCAAGGGGGTAGTGACTATGGCTACACCTTC
clone_size: once; cdr3_length: 16; j_call: TRBJ1-4; d_call: TRBD1; v_call: TRBV5-1; cdr3_aa: CASSEQGATTNEKLFF; cdr3_nt: TGCGCCAGCAGTGAACAGGGGGCTACAACTAATGAAAAACTGTTTTTT
clone_size: NA; cdr3_length: 11; j_call: TRBJ2-1; d_call: NA; v_call: TRBV28; cdr3_aa: CASSIGGSQFF; cdr3_nt: TGTGCCAGCAGTATTGGGGGATCGCAGTTCTTC
clone_size: NA; cdr3_length: 14; j_call: TRBJ2-7; d_call: NA; v_call: TRBV11-2; cdr3_aa: CASSSSSHLYEQYF; cdr3_nt: TGTGCCAGCAGCTCGAGTTCTCACCTCTACGAGCAGTACTTC
clone_size: NA; cdr3_length: 15; j_call: TRBJ2-5; d_call: TRBD2; v_call: TRBV10-3; cdr3_aa: CAISERAGGPGTQYF; cdr3_nt: TGTGCCATCAGTGAGAGGGCGGGAGGGCCTGGGACCCAGTACTTC
clone_size: NA; cdr3_length: 15; j_call: TRBJ2-1; d_call: NA; v_call: TRBV6-6; cdr3_aa: CASSPTRTVYNEQFF; cdr3_nt: TGTGCCAGCAGCCCTACACGGACAGTATACAATGAGCAGTTCTTC
clone_size: NA; cdr3_length: 14; j_call: TRBJ2-2; d_call: NA; v_call: TRBV7-3; cdr3_aa: CASSLLGVTGELFF; cdr3_nt: TGTGCCAGCAGCCTCCTAGGGGTCACCGGGGAGCTGTTTTTT
clone_size: NA; cdr3_length: 15; j_call: TRBJ1-2; d_call: NA; v_call: TRBV6-1; cdr3_aa: CASSEARGANYGYTF; cdr3_nt: TGTGCCAGCAGTGAAGCTAGGGGGGCTAACTATGGCTACACCTTC
clone_size: NA; cdr3_length: 15; j_call: TRBJ2-3; d_call: NA; v_call: TRBV11-2; cdr3_aa: CASSLLGGLTDTQYF; cdr3_nt: TGTGCCAGCAGCTTATTAGGGGGACTCACAGATACGCAGTATTTT